This T cell receptor beta chain originates from a study of T cells in tumors after PD-1 blockade. In the study overall: Daily vismodegib 150 mg continued in a subset of anti-PD-1-treated patients. Study findings and constraints: Blood contained about 42% of the tumor's TCR clonotypes.

Comment on this clone: The antigen is not known.

Input was about 616 ng to 6,500 ng of genomic DNA from tumor or blood. Trimming removed 3 bases from V and 2 bases from J; junction bases left unmatched: 4. This CDR3 has 15 residues. Germline-derived CDR1 and CDR2 are LNHDA and SQIVND (reference sequence). The table came from immunoSEQ multiplex PCR; TCRdb's copy has only in-frame clones and leaves some out. The table has about 25,000 clones, nearly 85% seen once. The receptor was isolated from a human donor with basal cell carcinoma. This sample comprised PBMCs, obtained after anti-PD-1 treatment. The genes are TRBV19 and TRBJ2-7, with TRBD1 matching over 10 bases. The CDR3: CASSIPGQGTYEQYF. The CDR3 DNA is TGTGCCAGTAGTATTCCGGGACAGGGGACCTACGAGCAGTACTTC.